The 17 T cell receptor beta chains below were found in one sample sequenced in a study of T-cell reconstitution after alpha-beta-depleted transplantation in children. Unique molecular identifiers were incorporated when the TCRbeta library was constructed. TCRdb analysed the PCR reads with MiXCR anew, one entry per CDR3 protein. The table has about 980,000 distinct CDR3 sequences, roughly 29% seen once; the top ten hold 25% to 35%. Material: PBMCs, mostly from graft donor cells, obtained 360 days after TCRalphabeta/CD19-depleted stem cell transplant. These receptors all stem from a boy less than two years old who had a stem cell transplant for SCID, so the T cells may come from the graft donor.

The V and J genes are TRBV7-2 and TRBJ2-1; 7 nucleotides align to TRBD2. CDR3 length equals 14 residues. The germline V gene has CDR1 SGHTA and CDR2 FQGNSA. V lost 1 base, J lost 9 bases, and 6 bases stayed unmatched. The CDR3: CASSLVLARGEQFF. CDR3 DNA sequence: TGTGCCAGCAGCTTAGTACTAGCGAGGGGTGAGCAGTTCTTC.

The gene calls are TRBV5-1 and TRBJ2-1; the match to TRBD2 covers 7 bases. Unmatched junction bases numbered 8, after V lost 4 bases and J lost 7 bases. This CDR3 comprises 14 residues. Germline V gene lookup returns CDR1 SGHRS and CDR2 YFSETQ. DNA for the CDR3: TGCGCCAGCAGCACACCCCACGGGGGGAATGAGCAGTTCTTC. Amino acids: CASSTPHGGNEQFF.

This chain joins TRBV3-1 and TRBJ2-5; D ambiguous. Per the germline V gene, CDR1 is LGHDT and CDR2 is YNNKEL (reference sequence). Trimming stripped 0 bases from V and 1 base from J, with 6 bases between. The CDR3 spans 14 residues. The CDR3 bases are TGTGCCAGCAGCCAAGACCGGCTCCAAGAGACCCAGTACTTC. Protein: CASSQDRLQETQYF.

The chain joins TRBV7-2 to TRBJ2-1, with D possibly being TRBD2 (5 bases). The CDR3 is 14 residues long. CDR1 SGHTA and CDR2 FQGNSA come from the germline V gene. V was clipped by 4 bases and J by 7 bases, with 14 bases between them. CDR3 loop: CASSSILGPNEQFF. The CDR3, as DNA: TGTGCCAGCAGCTCGATACTAGGACCAAATGAGCAGTTCTTC.

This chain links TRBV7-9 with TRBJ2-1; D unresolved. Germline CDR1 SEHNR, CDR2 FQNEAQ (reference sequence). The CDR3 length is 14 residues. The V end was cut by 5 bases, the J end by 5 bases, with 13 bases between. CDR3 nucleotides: TGTGCCAGCAGCCGACGGCATCCGAACAATGAGCAGTTCTTC. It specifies CASSRRHPNNEQFF. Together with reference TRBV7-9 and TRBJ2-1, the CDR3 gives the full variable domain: DTGVSQNPRHKITKRGQNVTFRCDPISEHNRLYWYRQTLGQGPEFLTYFQNEAQLEKSRLLSDRFSAERPKGSFSTLEIQRTEQGDSAMYLCASSRRHPNNEQFFGPGTRLTVL.

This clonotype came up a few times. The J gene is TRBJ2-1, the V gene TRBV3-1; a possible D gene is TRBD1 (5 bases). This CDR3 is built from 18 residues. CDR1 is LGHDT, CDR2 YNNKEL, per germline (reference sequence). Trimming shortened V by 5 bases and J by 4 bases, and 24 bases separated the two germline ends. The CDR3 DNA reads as TGTGCCAGCAGCTATTCACCTTATACAGGTCTCCGATACAATGAGCAGTTCTTC. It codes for CASSYSPYTGLRYNEQFF.

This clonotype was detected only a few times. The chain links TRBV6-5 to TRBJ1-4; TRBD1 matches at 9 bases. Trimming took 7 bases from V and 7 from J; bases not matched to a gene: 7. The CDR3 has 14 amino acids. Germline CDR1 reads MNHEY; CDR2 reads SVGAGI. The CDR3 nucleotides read TGTGCCAGCACTCGCAGACAGGGGGGTGAAAAACTGTTTTTT. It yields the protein CASTRRQGGEKLFF.

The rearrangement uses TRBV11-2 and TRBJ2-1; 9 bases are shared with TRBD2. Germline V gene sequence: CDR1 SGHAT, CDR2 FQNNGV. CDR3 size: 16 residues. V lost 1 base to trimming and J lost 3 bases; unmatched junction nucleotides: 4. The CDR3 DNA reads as TGTGCCAGCAGCTTAGGGGGACTAGCCCTCTACAATGAGCAGTTCTTC. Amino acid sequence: CASSLGGLALYNEQFF.

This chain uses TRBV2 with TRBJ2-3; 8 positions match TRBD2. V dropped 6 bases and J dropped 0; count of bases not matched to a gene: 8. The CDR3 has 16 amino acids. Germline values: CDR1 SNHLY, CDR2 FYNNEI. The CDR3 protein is CASSTSGGPSTDTQYF. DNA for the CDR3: TGTGCCAGCAGCACAAGCGGGGGCCCTAGCACAGATACGCAGTATTTT.

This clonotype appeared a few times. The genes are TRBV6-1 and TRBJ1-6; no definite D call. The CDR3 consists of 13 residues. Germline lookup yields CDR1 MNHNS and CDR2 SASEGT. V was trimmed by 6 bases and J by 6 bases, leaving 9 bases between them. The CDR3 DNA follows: TGTGCCAGCAGCGCGGAGATTAATTCACCCCTCCACTTT. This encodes CASSAEINSPLHF.

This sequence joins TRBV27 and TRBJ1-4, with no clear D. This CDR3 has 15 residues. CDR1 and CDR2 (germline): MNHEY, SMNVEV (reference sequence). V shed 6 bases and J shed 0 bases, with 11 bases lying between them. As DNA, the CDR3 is TGTGCCAGCAGCTTGACACCAGCAACTAATGAAAAACTGTTTTTT. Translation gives CASSLTPATNEKLFF.

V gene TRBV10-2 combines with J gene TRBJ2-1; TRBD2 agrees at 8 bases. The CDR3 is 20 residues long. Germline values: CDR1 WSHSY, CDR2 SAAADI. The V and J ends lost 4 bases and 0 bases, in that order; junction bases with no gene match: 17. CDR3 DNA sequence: TGCGCCAGCAGTGTTCCGGGCGGGGGGACCGAGTCAAGCTCCTACAATGAGCAGTTCTTC. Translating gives CASSVPGGGTESSSYNEQFF.

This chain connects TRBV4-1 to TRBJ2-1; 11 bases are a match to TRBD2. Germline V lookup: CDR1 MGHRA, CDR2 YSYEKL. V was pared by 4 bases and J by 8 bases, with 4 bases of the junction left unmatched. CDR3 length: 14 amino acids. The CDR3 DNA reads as TGCGCCAGCAGCCTTAGCGGGGGGGCCCATGAGCAGTTCTTC. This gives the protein CASSLSGGAHEQFF.

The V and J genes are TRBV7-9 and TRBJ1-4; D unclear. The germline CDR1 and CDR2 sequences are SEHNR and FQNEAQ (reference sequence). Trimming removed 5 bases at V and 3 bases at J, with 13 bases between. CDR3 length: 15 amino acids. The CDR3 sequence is CASSPAGQPNEKLFF. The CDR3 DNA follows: TGTGCCAGCAGCCCCGCCGGGCAGCCTAATGAAAAACTGTTTTTT.

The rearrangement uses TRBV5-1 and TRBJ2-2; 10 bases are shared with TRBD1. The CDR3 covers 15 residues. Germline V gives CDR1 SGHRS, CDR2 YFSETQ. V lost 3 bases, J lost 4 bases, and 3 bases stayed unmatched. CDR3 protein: CASSSRTGGTGELFF. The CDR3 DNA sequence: TGCGCCAGCAGCTCCCGGACAGGGGGCACCGGGGAGCTGTTTTTT.

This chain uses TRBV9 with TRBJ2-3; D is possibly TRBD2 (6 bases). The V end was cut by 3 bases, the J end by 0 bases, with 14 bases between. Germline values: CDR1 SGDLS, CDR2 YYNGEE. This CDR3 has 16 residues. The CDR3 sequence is CASSASPGTSTDTQYF. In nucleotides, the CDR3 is TGTGCCAGCAGCGCCTCGCCAGGGACTAGCACAGATACGCAGTATTTT.

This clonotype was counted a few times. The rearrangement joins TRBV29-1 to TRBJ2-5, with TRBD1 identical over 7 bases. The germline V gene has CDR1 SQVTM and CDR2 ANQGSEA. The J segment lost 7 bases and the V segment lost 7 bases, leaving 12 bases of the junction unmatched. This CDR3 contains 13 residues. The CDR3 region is CSATGTDLWTQYF. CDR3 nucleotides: TGCAGCGCGACCGGGACAGACCTTTGGACCCAGTACTTC.